This TCR beta chain emerged from a study of T cell repertoires in cytomegalovirus infection. At the level of the study: Researchers turned to recently identified HLA-C-restricted CMV epitopes as well as well-studied HLA-B-restricted ones. Based on public TCR beta signatures, there were indications of CMV infection and of a matching HLA type. Overall study results and limits: HLA-C-restricted CMV-specific TCR beta clonotypes prevailed in the ex vivo response. Of the TCR beta families, the public ones yielded a cumulative frequency that identified carriers of CMV plus the relevant HLA.

V lost 3 bases and J lost 2, with 14 bases in between. Germline V gene sequence: CDR1 LGHNA, CDR2 YSLEER. CDR3 length: 15 amino acids. Points on this clonotype: Antigen: not known.

TCRdb passed the reads through MiXCR, listing each CDR3 protein once. The data contain some 560,000 distinct CDR3 sequences, roughly 43% of them singletons. The sequence derives from a human donor in good health (CMV status not recorded). Some clones in this sample may be carry-over from other donors' samples. The source was cultured PBMCs, collected from culture after CMV antigen stimulation. The chain has TRBV4-3 and TRBJ2-7; D possibly corresponds to TRBD1 (6 bases). The CDR3 DNA reads TGCGCCAGCAGCCAGGGACACGGCAGACCCTACGAGCAGTACTTC. Translated: CASSQGHGRPYEQYF.